This is a list of T cell receptor beta chains from one sample in a study of T cell changes during pregnancy in multiple sclerosis. The method was immunoSEQ multiplex PCR; TCRdb's version includes in-frame clones alone and lacks a portion of them. In the table there are approximately 37,000 clones, about 88% of which are singletons. This sample comprised CD8+ T cells from peripheral blood mononuclear cells, obtained in the first trimester of pregnancy. The receptors here all came from a female donor with multiple sclerosis, enrolled in a pregnancy study. The conserved cysteine and the conserved F or W are not part of the CDR3 here.

v_gene	j_gene	CDR3aa
TRBV28	TRBJ2-7	ASSPGQGAYEQY
TRBV19	TRBJ2-7	ASSIAGTGVGVSYEQY
TRBV4-2	TRBJ1-3	ASSQETLLTGTPLSGNTIY
TRBV6-1	TRBJ1-5	ASLGGQDNQPQH
TRBV7-2	TRBJ2-5	ASTLGGGRRETQY
TRBV7-2	TRBJ2-1	ASSLAEGESYNEQF
TRBV4-2	TRBJ1-2	ASSQDPPLTGRGNYGYT
TRBV9	TRBJ2-7	ASSVGDAYEQY
TRBV29-1	TRBJ2-2	SVNLAGIGTGELF
TRBV6-4	TRBJ2-5	ASSEDGGSGGRETQY
TRBV7-9	TRBJ2-3	ASSSPTSGVISTDTQY
TRBV7-6	TRBJ2-3	ASRSGLASTDTQY
TRBV6-1	TRBJ1-2	ASSETWGDGYT
TRBV9	TRBJ2-2	ASSVPYTGGRGTGELF
TRBV9	TRBJ1-4	ASSTDRGNEKLF
TRBV30	TRBJ2-3	AWNPSGHLTDTQY
TRBV7-9	TRBJ1-2	ASSSVQDYDYGYT
TRBV9	TRBJ1-2	ASSAVGGDYGYT
TRBV7-9	TRBJ2-7	ASSLGLAGESYEQY
TRBV12-2	TRBJ2-1	ASRLARDREGVRNELI
TRBV19	TRBJ2-7	ASSITGSSYEQY
TRBV2	TRBJ2-5	ASSEATGSETQY
TRBV11-2	TRBJ1-2	ASSLPGQGYGYT
TRBV4-1	TRBJ1-2	ASSQEQTASYGYT
TRBV5-6	TRBJ2-4	ASSWGQGKNIQY
TRBV7-3	TRBJ2-7	ASSLGPLWEQY
TRBV4-1	TRBJ2-1	ASRPGSQDNEQF
TRBV11-2	TRBJ2-7	ASSFREGGSEQY
TRBV25-1	TRBJ2-7	ASSEWSLPQGTYEQY
TRBV4-2	TRBJ1-3	ASSQEGQGFDTIY
TRBV5-6	TRBJ1-2	ASSPGPGRIYGYT
TRBV19	TRBJ2-1	ASSEGFNEQF
TRBV9	TRBJ2-3	ASSLIGRGTDTQY
TRBV7-8	TRBJ2-7	ASSLVRDTPYEQY
TRBV10-3	TRBJ2-7	AISEFRDSSYEQY
TRBV27	TRBJ2-7	ASSSPGQGAEQY
TRBV29-1	TRBJ1-5	SDKRTGVDQPQH
TRBV9	TRBJ2-1	ASSVSGGHYNEQF
TRBV11-2	TRBJ1-2	ASSSNRDWGYT
TRBV6-1	TRBJ1-1	ASSDEANTEAF
TRBV2	TRBJ2-7	ASQGAPYEQY
TRBV9	TRBJ2-3	ASSGGPFTDTQY
TRBV29-1	TRBJ2-7	SAEAGTPSYEQY